This T cell receptor (beta chain) was obtained from a study of Graves' ophthalmopathy and Graves' hyperthyroidism. General observations from the study: Blood also carried most expanded thyroid clonotypes exceeding 0.001 frequency.

The CDR3 has 16 residues. The J segment lost 5 bases and the V segment lost 4 bases, leaving 8 bases of the junction unmatched. Germline V lookup: CDR1 LNHDA, CDR2 SQIVND (reference sequence). CDR3 regions of TCR beta were amplified from RNA transcripts. The workflow started with a first-round RT-PCR run with HTBI primers and then moved on to a second-round multiplex PCR. TCRdb analysed the multiplex PCR reads with MiXCR anew, one entry per CDR3 protein. This sample has a few hundred thousand distinct CDR3 sequences; roughly a sixth occur once, and the top ten carry roughly 2.4%. Points on this clonotype: Its antigen remains unidentified. Being one base from a much bigger clone, this may be a read error. The missing conserved phenylalanine or tryptophan at the end of this CDR3 makes a read error likely.

Other autoimmune diseases, uncontrolled infections, pregnancy or lactation led to the exclusion of patients. The sequencing input was peripheral blood. The origin of this receptor is an adult woman with stable Graves' hyperthyroidism. V gene TRBV19 combines with J gene TRBJ1-1; 12 bases map to TRBD1. As DNA, the CDR3 is TGTGCCAGTAGTAGAGGGGGACAGGGGGCAAGAACTGAAGCTTTCCTT. Encoded protein: CASSRGGQGARTEAFL.